This TCR beta chain was recovered during a study of blood T cell repertoires in COVID-19. The CDR3 totals 16 residues. The V gene's germline CDR1 is LNHDA and CDR2 SQIVND (reference sequence). Trimming pared 3 bases from V and 4 bases from J, leaving 16 bases between. Assay used: immunoSEQ multiplex PCR; TCRdb lists only in-frame clones, some missing. The data show around 400,000 clones, with 80% to 85% seen just once and approximately 4.7% held by the top ten. The genes are TRBV19 and TRBJ2-1, with D tentatively TRBD2 (6 bases). Material for sequencing was PBMCs or T cells enriched from blood (not recorded which). This TCR was sampled from a woman aged 45-65 years who had recovered from COVID-19. CDR3 loop: CASSIKAGGDYNEQFF. The DNA for the CDR3 is TGTGCCAGTAGTATTAAGGCCGGAGGGGATTACAATGAGCAGTTCTTC.